This record covers a single T cell receptor beta chain. Its antigen is still unknown. A read error may account for a junction end that differs from germline. Study-wide points: Tumor Treg TCRs overlapped most with tumor naive CD4+ cells. Tumor memory CD4+ T cell TCR gene usage was found to cluster with blood and lymph node memory CD4+ cells and with lymph node naive CD4+ cells.

Full-length variable regions came from constant-region reverse primers plus semi-nested Nested Universal Primer A PCR. Each CDR3 protein gets one entry after TCRdb re-called the 5' RACE reads with MiXCR. Among around 30,000 distinct CDR3 sequences listed, roughly 24% were seen once. The germline V gene encodes CDR1 LGHDT and CDR2 YNNKEL (reference sequence). This CDR3 contains 15 residues. Purified naive CD4+ T cells were depleted of CD25+ Tregs. This chain uses TRBV3-1 with TRBJ2-7; TRBD2 might be the D (6 bases). The sample comprised naive CD4+ T cells sorted from a lymph node. Specified subset: naive CD4+ T cells, CD4+CD45RA+CD25-. This receptor was taken from a female donor with breast cancer. CDR3 sequence reads: CASSHLLTSSHEQYF. The CDR3 DNA follows: TGTGCCAGCAGCCATCTTCTTACTAGCTCCCACGAGCAGTACTTC.